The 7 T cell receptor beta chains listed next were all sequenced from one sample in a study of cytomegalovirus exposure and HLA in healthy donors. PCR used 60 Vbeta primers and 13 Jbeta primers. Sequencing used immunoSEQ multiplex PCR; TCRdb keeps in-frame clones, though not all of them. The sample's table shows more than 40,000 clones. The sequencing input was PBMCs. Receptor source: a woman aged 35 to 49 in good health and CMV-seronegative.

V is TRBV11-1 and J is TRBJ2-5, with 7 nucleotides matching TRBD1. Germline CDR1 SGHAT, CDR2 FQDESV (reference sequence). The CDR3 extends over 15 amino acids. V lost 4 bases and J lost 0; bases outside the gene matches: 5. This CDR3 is CASSSFQGDQETQYF. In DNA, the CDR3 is TGTGCCAGCAGCTCATTTCAGGGGGACCAAGAGACCCAGTACTTC.

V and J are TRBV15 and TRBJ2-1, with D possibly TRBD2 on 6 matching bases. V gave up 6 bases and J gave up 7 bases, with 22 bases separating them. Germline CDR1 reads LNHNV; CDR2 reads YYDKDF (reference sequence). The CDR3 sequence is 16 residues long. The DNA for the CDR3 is TGTGCCACCAGTCGGGGCCAGCGGGTGAGTGTTAATGAGCAGTTCTTC. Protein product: CATSRGQRVSVNEQFF.

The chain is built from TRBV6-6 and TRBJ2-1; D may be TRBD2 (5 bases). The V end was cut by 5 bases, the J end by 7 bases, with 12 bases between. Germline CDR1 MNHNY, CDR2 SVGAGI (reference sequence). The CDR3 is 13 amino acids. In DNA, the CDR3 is TGTGCCAGCAGTCCGGACTTAGTGAATGAGCAGTTCTTC. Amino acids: CASSPDLVNEQFF.

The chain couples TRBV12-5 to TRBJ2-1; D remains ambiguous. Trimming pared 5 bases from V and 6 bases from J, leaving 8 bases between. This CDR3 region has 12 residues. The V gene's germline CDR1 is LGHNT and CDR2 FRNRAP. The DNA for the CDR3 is TGTGCTAGTGGTCCCAGACTCAATGAGCAGTTCTTC. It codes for CASGPRLNEQFF. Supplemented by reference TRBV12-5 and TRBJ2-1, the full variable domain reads DARVTQTPRHKVTEMGQEVTMRCQPILGHNTVFWYRQTMMQGLELLAYFRNRAPLDDSGMPKDRFSAEMPDATLATLKIQPSEPRDSAVYFCASGPRLNEQFFGPGTRLTVL.

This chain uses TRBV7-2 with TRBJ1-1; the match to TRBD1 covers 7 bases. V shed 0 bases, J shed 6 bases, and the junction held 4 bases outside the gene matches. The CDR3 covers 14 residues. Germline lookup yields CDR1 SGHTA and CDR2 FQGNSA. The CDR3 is CASSLAGGGPEAFF. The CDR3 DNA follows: TGTGCCAGCAGCTTAGCAGGGGGCGGCCCTGAAGCTTTCTTT. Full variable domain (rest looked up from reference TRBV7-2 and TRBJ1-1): GAGVSQSPSNKVTEKGKDVELRCDPISGHTALYWYRQSLGQGLEFLIYFQGNSAPDKSGLPSDRFSAERTGGSVSTLTIQRTQQEDSAVYLCASSLAGGGPEAFFGQGTRLTVV.

The chain's CDR3 is CATEGGVGTDTQYF. In DNA form, the CDR3 reads TGTGCCACTGAGGGGGGGGTCGGCACAGATACGCAGTATTTT. The chain combines TRBV2 with TRBJ2-3, with D tentatively TRBD2 (7 bases). CDR1 is SNHLY, CDR2 FYNNEI, per germline. This CDR3 is 14 amino acids long. Trimming removed 10 bases from V and 1 base from J, with 15 bases in between.

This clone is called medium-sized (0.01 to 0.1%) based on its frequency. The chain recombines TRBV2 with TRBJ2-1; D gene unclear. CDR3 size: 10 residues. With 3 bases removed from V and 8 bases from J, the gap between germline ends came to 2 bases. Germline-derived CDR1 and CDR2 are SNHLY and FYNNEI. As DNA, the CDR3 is TGTGCCAGCAGTGACTATGAGCAGTTCTTC. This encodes CASSDYEQFF.